Below are 2 T cell receptor beta chains sequenced from a single sample in a study of shared clonotypes between healthy human individuals (TCRdb year 2020). Library preparation used the immunoSEQ multiplex PCR assay. TCRdb stores this immuneACCESS table with in-frame sequences only. Part of the clones is absent; in the studies checked, under half of the shortfall reflects unresolved V genes, and no reason is known for the rest. The sample data list some 2 million clones, and roughly 94% of these were observed just once. The leading ten clones occupy 0.1% to 0.15% of the sample. Material: naive CD4+ T cells sorted from blood. The cell subset or site label, as the study defines it: CD45RA+ positively selected. The receptors were gathered from a man aged 18-30 years in good health.

The chain has TRBV6-5 and TRBJ2-7, with D tentatively TRBD2 (5 bases). Germline-derived CDR1 and CDR2 are MNHEY and SVGAGI. The CDR3 consists of 15 residues. V lost 3 bases, J lost 1 base, and 13 bases lay in between. This chain's CDR3 is CASSYAGLPSYEQYF. The CDR3 bases are TGTGCCAGCAGTTATGCAGGACTCCCATCCTACGAGCAGTACTTC.

The V gene is TRBV10-2, the J gene TRBJ1-2; TRBD1 agrees at 8 bases. Germline assignment: CDR1 WSHSY and CDR2 SAAADI. The CDR3 runs to 14 residues. J lost 4 bases, V lost 7 bases, and 8 bases had no gene match. CDR3 bases: TGCGCCAGCACCGGACAGGGACCGCCCTATGGCTACACCTTC. Translated: CASTGQGPPYGYTF.